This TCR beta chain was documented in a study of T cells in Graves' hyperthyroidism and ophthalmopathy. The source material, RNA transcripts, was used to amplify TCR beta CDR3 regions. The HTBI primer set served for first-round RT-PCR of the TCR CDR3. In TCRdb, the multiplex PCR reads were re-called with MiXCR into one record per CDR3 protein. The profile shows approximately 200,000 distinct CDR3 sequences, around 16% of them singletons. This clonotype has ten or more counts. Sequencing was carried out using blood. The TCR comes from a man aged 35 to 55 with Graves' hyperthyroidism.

The CDR3 is CASAGQGEETQYF. The DNA for the CDR3 is TGTGCCAGCGCGGGACAGGGCGAAGAGACCCAGTACTTC. The rearrangement uses TRBV6-2 or TRBV6-3 and TRBJ2-5; 9 bases agree with TRBD1. With 8 bases clipped from V and 3 bases from J, the junction kept 4 bases outside the gene matches. CDR3 length: 13 amino acids. Germline V gene sequence: CDR1 MNHEY, CDR2 SVGEGT.